This TCR beta chain originates from a study of T cell changes during pregnancy in multiple sclerosis. The CDR3 is 13 residues long. Germline loops: CDR1 SEHNR, CDR2 FQNEAQ (reference sequence). Method: immunoSEQ multiplex PCR; TCRdb's copy keeps in-frame clones and lacks some. The data show tens of thousands of clones, with around nine tenths seen just once and roughly 1.5% held by the top ten. This TCR derives from a female donor in good health, enrolled as a control in a pregnancy study. The material sequenced was peripheral blood, taken in the third trimester of pregnancy. V and J are TRBV7-9 and TRBJ2-7, with D perhaps TRBD2 (5 bases). CDR3 loop: CASAAGAFYEQYF. Written as DNA, the CDR3 is TGTGCTTCTGCCGCGGGCGCCTTCTACGAGCAGTACTTC. Full variable domain (remainder filled in from reference TRBV7-9 and TRBJ2-7): DTGVSQNPRHKITKRGQNVTFRCDPISEHNRLYWYRQTLGQGPEFLTYFQNEAQLEKSRLLSDRFSAERPKGSFSTLEIQRTEQGDSAMYLCASAAGAFYEQYFGPGTRLTVT.